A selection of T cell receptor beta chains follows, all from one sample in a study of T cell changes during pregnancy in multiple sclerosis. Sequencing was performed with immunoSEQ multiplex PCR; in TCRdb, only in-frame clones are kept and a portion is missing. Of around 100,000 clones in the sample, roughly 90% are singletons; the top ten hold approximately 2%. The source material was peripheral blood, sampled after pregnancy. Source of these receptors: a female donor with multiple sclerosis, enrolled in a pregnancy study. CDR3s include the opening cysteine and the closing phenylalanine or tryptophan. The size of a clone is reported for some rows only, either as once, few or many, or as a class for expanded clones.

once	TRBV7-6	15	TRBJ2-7	CASSTGSGPSYEQYF
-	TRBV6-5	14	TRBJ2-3	CASSRRGTTDTQYF
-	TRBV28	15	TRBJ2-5	CASSLGGLAQETQYF
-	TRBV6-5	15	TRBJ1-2	CASSYSGTGVYGYTF
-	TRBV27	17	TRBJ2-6	CASSPWFGSSGANVLTF
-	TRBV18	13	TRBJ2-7	CASSLDLAGEQYF
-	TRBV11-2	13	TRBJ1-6	CASSPGQNSPLHF
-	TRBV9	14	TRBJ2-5	CASNIAGGRETQYF
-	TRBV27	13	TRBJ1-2	CSAGLPANYGYTF
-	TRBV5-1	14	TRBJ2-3	CASSLEDLRDTQYF
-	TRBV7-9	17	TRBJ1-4	CASSLAFGGGPNEKLFF
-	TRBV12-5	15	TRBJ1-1	CASGLRDSMNTEAFF
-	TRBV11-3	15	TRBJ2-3	CASSLGGQATDTQYF
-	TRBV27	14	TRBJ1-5	CASSFQGADQPQHF
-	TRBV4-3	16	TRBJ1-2	CASSQETFSGGYGYTF
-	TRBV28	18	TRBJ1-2	CASSPNTAGQGLRYGYTF
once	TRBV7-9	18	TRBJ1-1	CASSLARFGTVDGTEAFF
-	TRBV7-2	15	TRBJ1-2	CASSPQGGLNYGYTF
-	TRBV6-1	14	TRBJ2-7	CASSESKGGYEQYF
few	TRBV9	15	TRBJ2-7	CASSRREGTSYEQYF
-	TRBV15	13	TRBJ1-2	CATSRDNIYGYTF
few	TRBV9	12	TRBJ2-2	CASSVYTGELFF
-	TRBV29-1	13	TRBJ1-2	CSVLSGTGEGYTF
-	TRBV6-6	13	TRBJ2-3	CASSYEGWDTQYF
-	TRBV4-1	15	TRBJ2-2	CASSRGTTNTGELFF
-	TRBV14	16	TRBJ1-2	CASSRNTGTGKYGYTF
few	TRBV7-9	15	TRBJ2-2	CASSSDSIWVGELFF
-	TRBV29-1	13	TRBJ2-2	CSVPGLYTGELFF
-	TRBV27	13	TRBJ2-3	CATSAGGADTQYF
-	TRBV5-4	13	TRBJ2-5	CASSSRTGEAQYF
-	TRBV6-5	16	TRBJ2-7	CASSYSGLAGAYEQYF
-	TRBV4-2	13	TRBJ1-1	CASSPRGNTEAFF
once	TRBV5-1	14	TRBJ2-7	CASSPDGTPYEQYF
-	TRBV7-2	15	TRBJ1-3	CASSLGGGTGNTIYF
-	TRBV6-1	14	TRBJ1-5	CASSGGQRNQPQHF
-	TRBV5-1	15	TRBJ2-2	CASSFIGQHTGELFF
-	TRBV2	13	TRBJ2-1	CARERLGSDEQFF
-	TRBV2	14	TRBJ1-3	CASSDGTYGNTIYF
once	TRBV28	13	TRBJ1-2	CASSPPLVHGYTF
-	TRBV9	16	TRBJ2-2	CASSVVPAGNTGELFF